This T cell receptor beta chain was retrieved from a study of T-cell memory formation after mild COVID-19. From 5'RACE with constant-segment primers came TCR alpha and TCR beta cDNA libraries that carried sample barcodes and UMIs. Via MiXCR, TCRdb re-called the 5' RACE reads, giving one row per CDR3 protein. The table has under 110,000 distinct CDR3 sequences, over 10% seen once. Germline-derived CDR1 and CDR2 are SEHNR and FQNEAQ (reference sequence). V lost 8 bases and J lost 4, with 23 bases in between. The CDR3 sequence is 16 residues long. For this clonotype: Its target is unknown.

Overall study results and limits: What remained unconfirmed was the SARS-CoV-2 specificity of second-wave clones peaking on day 37.

Sequenced input: PBMCs or a T cell subset sorted from them (not recorded which). The rearrangement uses TRBV7-9 and TRBJ1-1, with a possible D match to TRBD1 (5 bases). This clonotype was sampled from an adult woman who had mild COVID-19 (a few samples of this study predate the infection). Cell type and time point are not known. The CDR3 reads CASRPLEGQSGTEAFF. In nucleotides, the CDR3 is TGTGCCAGCCGCCCGTTGGAGGGGCAGAGCGGCACTGAAGCTTTCTTT.